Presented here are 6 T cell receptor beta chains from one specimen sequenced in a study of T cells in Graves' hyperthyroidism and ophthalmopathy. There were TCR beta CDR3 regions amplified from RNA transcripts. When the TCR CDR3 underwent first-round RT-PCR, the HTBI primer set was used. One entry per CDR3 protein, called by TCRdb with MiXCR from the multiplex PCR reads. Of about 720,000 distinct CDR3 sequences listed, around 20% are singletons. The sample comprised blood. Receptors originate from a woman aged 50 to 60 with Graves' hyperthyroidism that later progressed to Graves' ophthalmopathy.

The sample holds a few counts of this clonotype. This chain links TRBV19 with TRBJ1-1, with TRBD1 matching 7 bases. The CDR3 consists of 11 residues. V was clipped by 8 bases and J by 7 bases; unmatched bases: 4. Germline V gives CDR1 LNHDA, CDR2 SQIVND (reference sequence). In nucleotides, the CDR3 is TGTGCCAGTGGCTGGACAGGTGAAGCTTTCTTT. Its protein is CASGWTGEAFF.

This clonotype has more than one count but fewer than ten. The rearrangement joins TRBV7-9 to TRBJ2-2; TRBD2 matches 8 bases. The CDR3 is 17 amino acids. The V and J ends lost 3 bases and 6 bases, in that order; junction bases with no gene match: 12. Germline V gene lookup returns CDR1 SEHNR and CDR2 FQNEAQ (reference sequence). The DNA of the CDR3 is TGTGCCAGCAGCTTCGTCCGTCTCGCGGGGGGATCCGGGGAGCTGTTTTTT. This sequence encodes CASSFVRLAGGSGELFF. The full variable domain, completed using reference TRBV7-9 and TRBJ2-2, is DTGVSQNPRHKITKRGQNVTFRCDPISEHNRLYWYRQTLGQGPEFLTYFQNEAQLEKSRLLSDRFSAERPKGSFSTLEIQRTEQGDSAMYLCASSFVRLAGGSGELFFGEGSRLTVL.

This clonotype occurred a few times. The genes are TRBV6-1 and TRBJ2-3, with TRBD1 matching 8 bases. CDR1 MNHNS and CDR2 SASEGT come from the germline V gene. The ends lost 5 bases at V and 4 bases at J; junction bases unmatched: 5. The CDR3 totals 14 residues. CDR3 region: CASSWTGSADTQYF. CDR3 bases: TGTGCCAGCAGTTGGACAGGGTCCGCAGATACGCAGTATTTT.

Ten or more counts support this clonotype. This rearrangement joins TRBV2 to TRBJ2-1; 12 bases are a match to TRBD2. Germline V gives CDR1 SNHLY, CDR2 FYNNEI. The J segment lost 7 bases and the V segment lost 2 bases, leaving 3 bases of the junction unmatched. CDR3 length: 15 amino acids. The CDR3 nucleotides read TGTGCCAGCAGTGAACTAGCGGGGGGGCTTAATGAGCAGTTCTTC. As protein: CASSELAGGLNEQFF.

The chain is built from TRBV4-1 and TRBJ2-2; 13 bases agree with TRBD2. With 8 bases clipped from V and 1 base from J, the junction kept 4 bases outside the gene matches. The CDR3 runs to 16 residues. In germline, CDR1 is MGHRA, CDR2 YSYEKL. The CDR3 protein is CASQGLAGVNTGELFF. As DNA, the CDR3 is TGCGCCAGCCAAGGACTAGCGGGGGTGAACACCGGGGAGCTGTTTTTT.

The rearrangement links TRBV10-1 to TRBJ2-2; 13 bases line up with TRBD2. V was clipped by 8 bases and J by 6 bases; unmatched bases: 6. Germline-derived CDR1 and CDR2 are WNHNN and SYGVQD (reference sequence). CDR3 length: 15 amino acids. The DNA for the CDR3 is TGCGCCAGCGGAACAGGGACTAGCGGGGCCGGGGAGCTGTTTTTT. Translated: CASGTGTSGAGELFF.